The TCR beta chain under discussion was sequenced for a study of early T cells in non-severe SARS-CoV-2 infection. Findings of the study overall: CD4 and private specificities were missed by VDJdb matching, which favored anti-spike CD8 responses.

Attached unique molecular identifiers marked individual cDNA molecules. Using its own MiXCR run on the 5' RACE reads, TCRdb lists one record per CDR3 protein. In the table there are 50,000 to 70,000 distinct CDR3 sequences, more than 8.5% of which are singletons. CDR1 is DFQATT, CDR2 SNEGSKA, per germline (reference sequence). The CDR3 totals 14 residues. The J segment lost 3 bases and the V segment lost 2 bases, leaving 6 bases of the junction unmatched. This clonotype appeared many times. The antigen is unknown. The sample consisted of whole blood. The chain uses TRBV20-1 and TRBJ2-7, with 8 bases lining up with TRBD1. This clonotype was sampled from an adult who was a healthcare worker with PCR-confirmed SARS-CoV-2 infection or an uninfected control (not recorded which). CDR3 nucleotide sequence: TGCAGTGCTAGATTGGACAGGGAAGACTACGAGCAGTACTTC. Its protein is CSARLDREDYEQYF.